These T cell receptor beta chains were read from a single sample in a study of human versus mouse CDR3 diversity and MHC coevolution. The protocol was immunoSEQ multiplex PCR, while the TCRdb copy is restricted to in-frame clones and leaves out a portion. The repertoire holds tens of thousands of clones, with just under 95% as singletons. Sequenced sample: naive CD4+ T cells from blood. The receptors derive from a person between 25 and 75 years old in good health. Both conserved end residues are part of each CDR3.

cdr3_aa: CASLRGGSNEQFF
v_call: TRBV11-2

cdr3_aa: CATRGQSDQPQHF
v_call: TRBV19

cdr3_aa: CASSPTANYGYTF
v_call: TRBV5-1

cdr3_aa: CASSPRQGNNQPQHF
v_call: TRBV18

cdr3_aa: CASSRGDTEAFF
v_call: TRBV28

cdr3_aa: CASSVVPRGGEQFF
v_call: TRBV9

cdr3_aa: CASKTGLQTGELFF
v_call: TRBV9

cdr3_aa: CSVDRATHGYTF
v_call: TRBV29-1

cdr3_aa: CASSLAGGFTDTQYF
v_call: TRBV7-9

cdr3_aa: CASSDLTSGSGTQYF
v_call: TRBV6-4

cdr3_aa: CASSPGQTNYGYTF
v_call: TRBV18

cdr3_aa: CASSYRDRGPGAFF
v_call: TRBV6-5

cdr3_aa: CASNRDTDYEQYF
v_call: TRBV2

cdr3_aa: CASSESYGNEKLFF
v_call: TRBV9

cdr3_aa: CASSKGGPGQGDLDTGELFF
v_call: TRBV21-1

cdr3_aa: CASNQPSETYEQYF
v_call: TRBV28

cdr3_aa: CASRGQPNSPLHF
v_call: TRBV11-2

cdr3_aa: CASSQDPPESSYNEQFF
v_call: TRBV4-1

cdr3_aa: CASSFLGQAYGYTF
v_call: TRBV28

cdr3_aa: CASSLVNAYNEQFF
v_call: TRBV28

cdr3_aa: CASSSQGYEQYF
v_call: TRBV5-1

cdr3_aa: CASSSHEETQYF
v_call: TRBV27

cdr3_aa: CASSLGASGTDTQYF
v_call: TRBV7-9

cdr3_aa: CASSSGAFYGYTF
v_call: TRBV7-2

cdr3_aa: CASSERGQREKLFF
v_call: TRBV25-1

cdr3_aa: CASSESSSYNSPLHF
v_call: TRBV6-1

cdr3_aa: CASNTAGSVLSTEAFF
v_call: TRBV28

cdr3_aa: CASSLDRGLGTDTQYF
v_call: TRBV11-3

cdr3_aa: CASSQDAAGWYGYTF
v_call: TRBV14

cdr3_aa: CATSRVGTFNQPQHF
v_call: TRBV15

cdr3_aa: CASSPPAGTYEQYF
v_call: TRBV18

cdr3_aa: CASIKRTGFTEAFF
v_call: TRBV27

cdr3_aa: CATRFGERDYGYTF
v_call: TRBV5-1

cdr3_aa: CASSLSPQDRGYNEQFF
v_call: TRBV5-1

cdr3_aa: CASSFGSGKVGYEQYF
v_call: TRBV28

cdr3_aa: CASSSRDRNNEQFF
v_call: TRBV6-6

cdr3_aa: CASSFTGGGEEKLFF
v_call: TRBV28

cdr3_aa: CASNLWGVNTGELFF
v_call: TRBV19

cdr3_aa: CASSDILQDQPQHF
v_call: TRBV2

cdr3_aa: CASSIPQGRSYEQYF
v_call: TRBV7-2

cdr3_aa: CASSPPTRGRNTEAFF
v_call: TRBV18

cdr3_aa: CASSERRAPNSPLHF
v_call: TRBV6-1

cdr3_aa: CASSRPGSDTQYF
v_call: TRBV5-1

cdr3_aa: CASGLATGRGGYTF
v_call: TRBV12-5

cdr3_aa: CASEDRDSYGYTF
v_call: TRBV19

cdr3_aa: CASSVSPGQGAAGELFF
v_call: TRBV9

cdr3_aa: CASSVDLGQGRETQYF
v_call: TRBV9

cdr3_aa: CASSVDRYNEQFF
v_call: TRBV6-4

cdr3_aa: CASRTGISYEQYF
v_call: TRBV6-1

cdr3_aa: CASSLVPGGKETQYF
v_call: TRBV7-9

cdr3_aa: CASSFGLAGSSYEQYF
v_call: TRBV7-9

cdr3_aa: CASSEGQGGEQYF
v_call: TRBV5-1

cdr3_aa: CASSLAGTTFTDTQYF
v_call: TRBV5-1

cdr3_aa: CASSPRDYTDTQYF
v_call: TRBV27

cdr3_aa: CASSHSGTGVYTF
v_call: TRBV28

cdr3_aa: CASSLQYEQYF
v_call: TRBV5-4

cdr3_aa: CASTPSSPGLPFSEQFF
v_call: TRBV7-2

cdr3_aa: CASRGTSGYNEQFF
v_call: TRBV2

cdr3_aa: CASSLAGTGGDEQYF
v_call: TRBV5-1

cdr3_aa: CASSFQDREADTQYF
v_call: TRBV5-6